This T cell receptor (beta chain) was observed in a study of OX40 agonist ivuxolimab in advanced cancers. Background for the entire study: Ivuxolimab, which targeted the costimulatory receptor OX40 (CD134), was an agonistic, fully human IgG2 monoclonal antibody. Intravenous ivuxolimab was administered to patients every 2 weeks at six dose levels: 0.01, 0.1, 0.3, 1.5, 3 and 10 mg/kg. Of the approximately 54 dose-escalation patients, hepatocellular carcinoma was present in around 20, melanoma in around 15, renal cell carcinoma in 9 and head and neck cancer in 9. A male proportion of 82.7% and a mean age of roughly 55 years, ranging from 23 to 79, were recorded for the dose-escalation cohort. Patients were allowed to have had prior anti-PD-1, anti-PD-L1 or anti-CTLA-4 therapy, and 30% to 50% of the dose-escalation patients had previously received checkpoint inhibitors. Three dose-escalation patients achieved partial responses, one with hepatocellular carcinoma and two with cutaneous melanoma. The purpose of peripheral TCRbeta sequencing was to test whether ivuxolimab changed TCR sequence diversity and led to clonal T-cell expansion. The paper reports the monotherapy dose-escalation portion (N of about 52 patients) of the phase I ivuxolimab trial.

The trial excluded patients who had a history of autoimmune disease or were on systemic immunosuppression. In every dose cohort, peripheral blood was drawn for TCR sequencing at baseline, cycle 4 day 1, and cycle 7 day 1. Samples came from an open-label, multicenter, first-in-human phase I dose-escalation trial of ivuxolimab. Adults with locally advanced or metastatic melanoma, renal cell, hepatocellular, or head and neck squamous cell carcinoma were enrolled in the trial. Before TCR sequencing, CD4+ and CD8+ T cells were separately sorted from peripheral blood. To sequence the TCRbeta CDR3 region, genomic DNA was isolated from the sorted cells. TCRbeta CDR3 regions were sequenced using the immunoSEQ Assay. Held by TCRdb, this immuneACCESS table contains in-frame sequences only and omits some clones. Under half of the omission traces to an unresolved V gene where checked; the cause of the rest is unknown. The sample has tens of thousands of clones on record, about nine tenths of them singletons. The leading ten clones occupy about 1.3% of the sample.

Notes on this clone: Its antigen is still unknown. Per-nucleotide qualities are absent, and no much larger clonotype sits a single base away.

Sequences LNHDA (CDR1) and SQIVND (CDR2) are obtained from the germline V gene (reference sequence). V lost 4 bases and J lost 4 bases, and the count of bases not matched to a germline gene is 12. From the cysteine up to the phenylalanine, the CDR3 has a length of 16 residues. The sequence is cut down to CDR3 DNA, 48 bases in frame from base 1. Summary of the overall study and its limitations: In the 0.1-3.0 mg/kg groups, partial responders had among the lowest normalized peripheral clonal expansion, particularly in CD8+ T cells. The antigen specificity of the peripheral T cells that underwent clonal expansion was not determined. At doses of 0.1 to 3.0 mg/kg, clonal expansion of both CD4+ and CD8+ T cells in blood was seen between baseline and week 6. After ivuxolimab, more expanded clones were found on average in CD8+ T cells than in CD4+ T cells. Low levels of normalized T-cell clonal expansion were also seen in some patients who did not respond.

The starting material was CD4+ or CD8+ T cells sorted from blood, obtained in a trial of the OX40 agonist ivuxolimab. The sequence derives from an adult with an advanced solid tumor such as melanoma, head and neck, liver or kidney cancer. The chain joins TRBV19 to TRBJ1-2, with 7 middle bases fitting TRBD1. The nucleotides read TGTGCCAGTAGTACTAATAACAGGGGATCAAGCTATGGCTACACCTTC. Its product reads: CASSTNNRGSSYGYTF.